The T cell receptor beta chain described here comes from a study of cytomegalovirus exposure and HLA in healthy donors. General study findings and limits: In a later analysis, several top co-occurrence clusters appeared linked to parvovirus B19, influenza, CMV and Epstein-Barr virus.

60 Vbeta and 13 Jbeta primers were used in PCR. Assay used: immunoSEQ multiplex PCR; TCRdb lists only in-frame clones, some missing. The table lists 35,000 to 50,000 clones, 81% of them singletons. Remarks on this clone: What it recognizes is unknown.

The CDR3 length is 17 residues. The germline V gene has CDR1 MNHEY and CDR2 SMNVEV (reference sequence). After removal of 6 bases from V and 0 bases from J, the junction contained 8 bases not matched to a gene. Material: PBMCs. The chain links TRBV27 to TRBJ2-1, with 10 bases that match TRBD1. This clonotype was obtained from a man between 45 and 60 years old in good health and CMV-seronegative. The CDR3 reads CASRTGGLLYSYNEQFF. Here the CDR3 DNA reads TGTGCCAGCAGGACAGGGGGCTTACTGTACTCCTACAATGAGCAGTTCTTC.